This TCR beta chain was sequenced in a study of blood T cells in healthy people across ages. A second PCR, run for roughly 7 to 11 cycles, used a sample-barcoded 5' primer plus a J-beta primer mix. TCRdb called the 5' RACE reads again in MiXCR, with one record for every CDR3 protein. The repertoire includes approximately 780,000 distinct CDR3 sequences, approximately 24% of them detected once, and 3% sits in the top ten. These same records also appear under a second study, on T cells of mothers and their children. That publication notes: Study donors consisted of a few healthy Caucasian mothers and their six children. Using around 1.5 ug per 15 ul, all extracted RNA underwent cDNA synthesis.

The specimen sequenced was blood. The receptor was isolated from a boy between 10 and 17 years old in good health.

The CDR3 region is CASSQIMGPFNEQFF. Written as DNA, the CDR3 is TGTGCCAGCAGCCAGATTATGGGACCTTTCAATGAGCAGTTCTTC. The chain has TRBV3-1 and TRBJ2-5; D may be TRBD1 or TRBD2 (5 bases each). The DNA end is a closer match to TRBJ2-1, so the J assignment may be wrong. CDR1 LGHDT and CDR2 YNNKEL come from the germline V gene (reference sequence). CDR3 length: 15 residues.